These 7 T cell receptor beta chains originate from one sample sequenced in a study of OX40 agonist ivuxolimab in advanced cancers. Sequencing used immunoSEQ multiplex PCR; TCRdb keeps in-frame clones, though not all of them. In the table there are fewer than 45,000 clones, nearly 75% of which are singletons. Material: CD4+ or CD8+ T cells sorted from blood, obtained in a trial of the OX40 agonist ivuxolimab. The receptor set was obtained from an adult with an advanced solid tumor such as melanoma, head and neck, liver or kidney cancer.

The chain links TRBV4-1 to TRBJ2-3; 10 bases agree with TRBD2. Germline values: CDR1 MGHRA, CDR2 YSYEKL. The ends lost 5 bases at V and 9 bases at J; junction bases unmatched: 8. This CDR3 has 14 residues. The CDR3 loop reads CASSGAGGSGTQYF. The CDR3 DNA is TGCGCCAGCAGCGGAGCGGGGGGGTCGGGGACGCAGTATTTT.

V usage is TRBV18 and J usage is TRBJ1-2, with a weak D call TRBD1 (6 bases). This CDR3 has 15 amino acids. Germline lookup yields CDR1 KGHSH and CDR2 LQKENI. Trimming took off 5 bases at V and 1 base at J, with 14 bases between the two ends. DNA for the CDR3: TGTGCCAGCTCATTTGGACAGTTCAATAACTATGGCTACACCTTC. Its protein is CASSFGQFNNYGYTF.

This chain uses TRBV19 with TRBJ1-5, with D tentatively TRBD1 (5 bases). Trimming removed 3 bases at V and 5 bases at J, with 14 bases between. The CDR3 is made up of 15 amino acids. Germline V lookup: CDR1 LNHDA, CDR2 SQIVND (reference sequence). CDR3 amino acids: CASSIWLGADQPQHF. The CDR3 DNA is TGTGCCAGTAGTATTTGGTTAGGGGCCGATCAGCCCCAGCATTTT.

The chain has TRBV19 and TRBJ1-1; 7 nucleotides match TRBD1. CDR1 is LNHDA, CDR2 SQIVND, per germline (reference sequence). The trim removed 6 bases at V and 7 bases at J, leaving 5 bases unmatched. CDR3 length: 12 amino acids. CDR3 in amino acids: CASRTGPDEAFF. For the CDR3, the DNA is TGTGCCAGTAGGACAGGGCCGGATGAAGCTTTCTTT.

CDR3 sequence: CASSIWRTAPSTGELFF. DNA of the CDR3: TGTGCCAGTAGTATATGGAGGACAGCCCCGAGCACCGGGGAGCTGTTTTTT. The chain couples TRBV19 to TRBJ2-2; weak D call: TRBD1 (6 bases). The length of the CDR3 is 17 residues. Trimming pared 2 bases from V and 4 bases from J, leaving 17 bases between. Germline V lookup: CDR1 LNHDA, CDR2 SQIVND (reference sequence).

The chain recombines TRBV4-2 with TRBJ1-1, with D tentatively TRBD1 (5 bases). The V and J ends lost 0 bases and 3 bases respectively, with 8 bases between them. CDR1 LGHNA and CDR2 YNFKEQ come from the germline V gene. The CDR3 is 14 residues long. The CDR3 nucleotides are TGTGCCAGCAGCCAAGACCTGGGGGACACTGAAGCTTTCTTT. Translated, it gives CASSQDLGDTEAFF.

The rearrangement uses TRBV7-3 and TRBJ1-4; a possible D gene is TRBD1 (6 bases). The V end was cut by 1 base, the J end by 8 bases, with 11 bases between. The CDR3 has 14 residues. The germline CDR1 and CDR2 sequences are SGHTA and FQGTGA. CDR3 amino acids: CASSLMGAREKLFF. The DNA for the CDR3 is TGTGCCAGCAGCTTAATGGGGGCCCGGGAAAAACTGTTTTTT.